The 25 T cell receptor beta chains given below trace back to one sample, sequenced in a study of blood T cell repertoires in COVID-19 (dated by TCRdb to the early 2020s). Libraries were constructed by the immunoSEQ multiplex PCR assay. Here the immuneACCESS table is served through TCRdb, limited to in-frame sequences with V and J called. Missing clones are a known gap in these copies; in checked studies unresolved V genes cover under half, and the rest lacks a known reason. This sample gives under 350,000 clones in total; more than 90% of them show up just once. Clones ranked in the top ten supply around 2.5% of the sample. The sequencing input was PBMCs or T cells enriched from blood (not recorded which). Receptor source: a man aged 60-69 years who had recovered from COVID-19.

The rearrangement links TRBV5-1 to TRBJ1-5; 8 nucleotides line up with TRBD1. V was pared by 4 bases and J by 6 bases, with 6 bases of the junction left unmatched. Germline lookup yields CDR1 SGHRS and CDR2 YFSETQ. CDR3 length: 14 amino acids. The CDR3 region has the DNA TGCGCCAGCAGCACCGGACAGGGAGGTCAGCCCCAGCATTTT. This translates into CASSTGQGGQPQHF.

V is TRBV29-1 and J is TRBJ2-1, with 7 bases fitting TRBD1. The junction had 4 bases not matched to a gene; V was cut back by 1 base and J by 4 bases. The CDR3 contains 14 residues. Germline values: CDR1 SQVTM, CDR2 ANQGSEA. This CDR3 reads CSVEGAGGYNEQFF. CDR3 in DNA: TGCAGCGTTGAAGGGGCAGGGGGATACAATGAGCAGTTCTTC.

The CDR3 region is CASPGQGLSTDTQYF. The CDR3, as DNA: TGTGCCAGCCCCGGGCAGGGTCTGTCCACAGATACGCAGTATTTT. The J gene is TRBJ2-3, the V gene TRBV2; D possibly corresponds to TRBD1 (5 bases). Trimming cost V 8 bases and J 2 bases, with 17 bases left between them. The CDR3 contains 15 residues. In germline, CDR1 is SNHLY, CDR2 FYNNEI.

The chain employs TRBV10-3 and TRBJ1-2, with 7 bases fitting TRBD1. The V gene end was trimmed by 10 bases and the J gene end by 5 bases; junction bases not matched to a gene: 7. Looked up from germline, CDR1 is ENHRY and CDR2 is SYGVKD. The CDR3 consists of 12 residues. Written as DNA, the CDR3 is TGTGCCACAGACAGGGCCCTATATGGCTACACCTTC. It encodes CATDRALYGYTF.

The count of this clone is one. The CDR3 DNA is TGTGCCAGCAGTGAACGAGCGGGGCGCGACTATGGCTACACCTTC. It translates to CASSERAGRDYGYTF. The rearrangement joins TRBV6-1 to TRBJ1-2; maybe TRBD1 (5 bases). CDR3 length: 15 residues. Trimming took 2 bases from V and 3 from J, leaving 13 bases between them. CDR1 MNHNS and CDR2 SASEGT come from the germline V gene.

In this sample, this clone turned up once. The CDR3 sequence is CASSQDTGYNEQFF. The CDR3 DNA is TGTGCCAGCAGCCAAGATACGGGCTACAATGAGCAGTTCTTC. The V call is TRBV3-1 (or the pseudogene TRBV3-2), the J call TRBJ2-1; D not resolved. CDR3 length equals 14 residues. Trimming removed 0 bases at V and 3 bases at J, with 6 bases between. The V gene's germline CDR1 is LGHDT and CDR2 YNNKEL (reference sequence).

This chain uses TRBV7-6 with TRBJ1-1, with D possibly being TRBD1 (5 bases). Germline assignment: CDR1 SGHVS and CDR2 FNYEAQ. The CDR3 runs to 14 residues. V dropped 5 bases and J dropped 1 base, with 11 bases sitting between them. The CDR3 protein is CASSPTDENTEAFF. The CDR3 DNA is TGTGCCAGCAGCCCGACAGATGAGAACACTGAAGCTTTCTTT.

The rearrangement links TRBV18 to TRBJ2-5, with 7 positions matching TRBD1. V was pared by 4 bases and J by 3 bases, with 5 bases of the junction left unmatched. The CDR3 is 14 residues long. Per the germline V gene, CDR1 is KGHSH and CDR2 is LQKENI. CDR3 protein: CASSLNTGEETQYF. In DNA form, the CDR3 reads TGTGCCAGCTCACTAAACACAGGGGAAGAGACCCAGTACTTC.

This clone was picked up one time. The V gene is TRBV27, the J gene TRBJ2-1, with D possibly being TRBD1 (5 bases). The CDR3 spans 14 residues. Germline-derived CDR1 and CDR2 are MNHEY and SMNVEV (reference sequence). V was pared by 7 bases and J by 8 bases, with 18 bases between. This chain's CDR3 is CASTQGGFSYEQFF. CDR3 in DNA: TGTGCCAGCACCCAGGGTGGATTTTCCTATGAGCAGTTCTTC.

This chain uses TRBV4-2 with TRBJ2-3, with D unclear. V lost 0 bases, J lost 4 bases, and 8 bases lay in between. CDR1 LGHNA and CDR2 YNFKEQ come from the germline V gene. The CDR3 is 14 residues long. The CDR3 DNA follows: TGTGCCAGCAGCCAAGACCCTAAGTCAGATACGCAGTATTTT. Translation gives CASSQDPKSDTQYF.

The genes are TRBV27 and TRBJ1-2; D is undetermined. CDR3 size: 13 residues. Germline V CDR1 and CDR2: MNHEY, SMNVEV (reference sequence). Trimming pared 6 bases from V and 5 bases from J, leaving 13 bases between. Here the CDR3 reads CASSLSPTYGYTF. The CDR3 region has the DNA TGTGCCAGCAGCCTGAGTCCAACGTATGGCTACACCTTC.

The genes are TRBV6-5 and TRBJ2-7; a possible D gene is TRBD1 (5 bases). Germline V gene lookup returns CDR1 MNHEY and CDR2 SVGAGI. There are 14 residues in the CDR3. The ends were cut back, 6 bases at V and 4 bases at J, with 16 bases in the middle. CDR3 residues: CASSRRGQLYEQYF. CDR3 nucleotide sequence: TGTGCCAGCAGCCGAAGGGGCCAGCTTTACGAGCAGTACTTC.

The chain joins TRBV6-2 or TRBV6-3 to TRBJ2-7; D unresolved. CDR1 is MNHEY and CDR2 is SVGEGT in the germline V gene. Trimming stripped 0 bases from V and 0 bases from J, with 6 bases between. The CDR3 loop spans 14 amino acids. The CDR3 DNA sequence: TGTGCCAGCAGTTACTCTCCCTACTCCTACGAGCAGTACTTC. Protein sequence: CASSYSPYSYEQYF.

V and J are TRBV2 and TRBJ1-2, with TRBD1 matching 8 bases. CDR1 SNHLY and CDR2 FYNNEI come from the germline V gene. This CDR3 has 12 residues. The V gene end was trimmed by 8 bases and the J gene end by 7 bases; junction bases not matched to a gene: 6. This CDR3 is CASLQGAGGYTF. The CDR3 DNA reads TGTGCCAGCCTGCAGGGGGCGGGTGGCTACACCTTC.

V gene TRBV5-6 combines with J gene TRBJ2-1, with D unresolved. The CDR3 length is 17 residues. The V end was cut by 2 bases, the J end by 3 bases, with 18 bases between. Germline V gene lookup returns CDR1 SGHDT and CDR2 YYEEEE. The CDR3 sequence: CASSFPTTYSFYNEQFF. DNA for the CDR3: TGTGCCAGCAGCTTCCCGACAACTTACAGTTTCTACAATGAGCAGTTCTTC.

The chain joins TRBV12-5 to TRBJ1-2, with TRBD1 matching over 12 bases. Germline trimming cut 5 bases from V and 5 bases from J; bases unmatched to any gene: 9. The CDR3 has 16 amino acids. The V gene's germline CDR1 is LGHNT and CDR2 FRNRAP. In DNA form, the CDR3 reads TGTGCTAGTGGTGCACCCTTGGGACAGGGGGCGTATGGCTACACCTTC. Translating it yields CASGAPLGQGAYGYTF.

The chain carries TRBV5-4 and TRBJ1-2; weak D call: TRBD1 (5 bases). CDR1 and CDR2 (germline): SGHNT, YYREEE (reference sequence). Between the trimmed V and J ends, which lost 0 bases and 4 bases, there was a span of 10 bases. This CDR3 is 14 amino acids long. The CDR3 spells CASSLVQGGYGYTF. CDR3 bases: TGTGCCAGCAGCTTGGTTCAGGGAGGCTATGGCTACACCTTC.

The CDR3 reads CASSITGTEAFF. The CDR3 DNA is TGTGCCAGTAGTATAACGGGGACTGAAGCTTTCTTT. This chain joins TRBV19 and TRBJ1-1; D gene ambiguous. The germline V and J ends were trimmed by 2 bases and 5 bases, with 6 bases remaining between them. Germline V gene lookup returns CDR1 LNHDA and CDR2 SQIVND (reference sequence). This CDR3 spans 12 amino acids.

As DNA, the CDR3 is TGCGCCAGCAGCGACCCGGGACAGGGACCCAGGACTGAAGCTTTCTTT. Translated, it gives CASSDPGQGPRTEAFF. The chain recombines TRBV4-1 with TRBJ1-1; 9 nucleotides match TRBD1. With 5 bases clipped from V and 5 bases from J, the junction kept 12 bases outside the gene matches. The CDR3 has 16 amino acids. Germline V CDR1 and CDR2: MGHRA, YSYEKL.

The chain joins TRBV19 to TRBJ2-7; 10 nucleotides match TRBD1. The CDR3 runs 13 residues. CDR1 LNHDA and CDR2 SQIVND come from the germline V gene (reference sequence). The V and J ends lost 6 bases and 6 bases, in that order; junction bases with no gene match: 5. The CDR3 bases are TGTGCCAGTAGGGGGACAGGGGAGGGCGAGCAGTACTTC. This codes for CASRGTGEGEQYF.

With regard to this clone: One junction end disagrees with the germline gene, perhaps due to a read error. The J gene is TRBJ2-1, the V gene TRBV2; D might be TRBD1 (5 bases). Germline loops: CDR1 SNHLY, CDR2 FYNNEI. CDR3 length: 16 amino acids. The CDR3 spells CASSEVRQIPYNEQFF. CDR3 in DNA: TGTGCCAGCAGCGAAGTCAGACAGATCCCCTACAATGAGCAGTTCTTC.

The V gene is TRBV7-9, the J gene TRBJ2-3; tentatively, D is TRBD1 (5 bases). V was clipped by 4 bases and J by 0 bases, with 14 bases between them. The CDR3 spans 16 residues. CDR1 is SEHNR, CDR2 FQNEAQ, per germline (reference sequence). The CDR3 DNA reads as TGTGCCAGCAGCTCCGGTTCCGGACAAAGCACAGATACGCAGTATTTT. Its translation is CASSSGSGQSTDTQYF.

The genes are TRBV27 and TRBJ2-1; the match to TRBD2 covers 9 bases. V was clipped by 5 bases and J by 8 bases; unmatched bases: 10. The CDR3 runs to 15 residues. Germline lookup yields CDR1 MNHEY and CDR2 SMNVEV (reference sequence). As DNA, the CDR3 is TGTGCCAGCAGTAGGGTCAGCGGGGGGTTTTATGAGCAGTTCTTC. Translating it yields CASSRVSGGFYEQFF.

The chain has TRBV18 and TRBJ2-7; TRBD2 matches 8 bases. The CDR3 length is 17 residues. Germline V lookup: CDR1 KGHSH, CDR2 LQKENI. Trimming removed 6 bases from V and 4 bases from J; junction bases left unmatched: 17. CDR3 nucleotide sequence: TGTGCCAGCTCCTACGACCGGGGGGGAGCATATCTTTACGAGCAGTACTTC. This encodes CASSYDRGGAYLYEQYF. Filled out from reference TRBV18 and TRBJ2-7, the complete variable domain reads NAGVMQNPRHLVRRRGQEARLRCSPMKGHSHVYWYRQLPEEGLKFMVYLQKENIIDESGMPKERFSAEFPKEGPSILRIQQVVRGDSAAYFCASSYDRGGAYLYEQYFGPGTRLTVT.

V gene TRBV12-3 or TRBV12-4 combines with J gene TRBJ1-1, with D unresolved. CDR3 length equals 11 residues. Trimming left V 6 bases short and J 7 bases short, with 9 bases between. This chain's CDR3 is CASSRESEAFF. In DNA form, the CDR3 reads TGTGCCAGCAGCCGGGAAAGTGAAGCTTTCTTT.